This TCR beta chain was observed in a study of shared clonotypes between healthy human individuals. CD8 cells classed as naive were CD45RO-negative and positively selected for CCR7, excluding terminally differentiated effector memory CD45RA+ cells. Clones were read by immunoSEQ multiplex PCR, and TCRdb kept only the in-frame ones, dropping some. Altogether about 2 million clones are present, roughly 95% being singletons, with the ten largest covering 0.9% to 1.3%. The CDR3 length is 16 residues. Germline V gives CDR1 KGHSH, CDR2 LQKENI. With V trimmed by 3 bases and J by 4 bases, 9 bases remained unmatched.

The TCR sequence derives from a man between 18 and 29 years old in good health. Sequencing input: naive CD8+ T cells sorted from blood. The chain carries TRBV18 and TRBJ1-5; 7 bases fit TRBD1. The CDR3 here is CASSPTDRAGNQPQHF. Here the CDR3 DNA reads TGTGCCAGCTCACCGACCGACAGGGCGGGAAATCAGCCCCAGCATTTT.